Listed here is a single T cell receptor (beta chain). Its antigen remains unidentified. Both 60 Vbeta primers and 13 Jbeta primers went into the PCR. Sequencing used immunoSEQ multiplex PCR; TCRdb keeps in-frame clones, though not all of them. The sample shows about 150,000 clones, 60% to 85% of them seen only once. The length of the CDR3 is 15 residues. Germline CDR1 reads SGHTS; CDR2 reads YDEGEE. J lost 6 bases, V lost 7 bases, and 10 bases had no gene match. The data originate from a study of cytomegalovirus exposure and HLA in healthy donors. Study details: Drawn from HLA-typed donors, about 82 million unique TCRs were held in an early data release. Study conclusions and caveats: A classifier reportedly called cytomegalovirus status with high sensitivity and specificity.

Sequenced input: PBMCs. The sequence was collected from a middle-aged woman in good health and CMV-seronegative. The V gene is TRBV5-8, the J gene TRBJ2-1, with 10 nucleotides matching TRBD2. The chain's CDR3 is CASCSRLAGFNEQFF. CDR3 in DNA: TGTGCCAGCTGTTCCCGACTAGCGGGTTTCAATGAGCAGTTCTTC.